The 3 T cell receptor beta chains below come from one sample, sequenced in a study of follicular helper T cells after annual influenza vaccination. Repertoires were generated with immunoSEQ multiplex PCR, while TCRdb's copy carries only in-frame clones and drops some. This table has approximately 9,300 clones, over 85% appearing once. Time point: 2015-2016 season, pre-vaccination. This sample comprised CXCR5+ CD38- circulating T follicular helper cells from blood, obtained on the day of influenza vaccination. Subset reported: circulating Tfh, non-naive CD4+CXCR5+PD-1+ (ICOS+CD38+ or ICOS-CD38-). The receptor set was obtained from an adult who received the influenza vaccine.

The CDR3 DNA follows: TGTGCCAGCAGCCAATGGCAGAACACTGAAGCTTTCTTT. It yields the protein CASSQWQNTEAFF. This rearrangement joins TRBV14 to TRBJ1-1; D uncertain. CDR3 length: 13 residues. CDR1 and CDR2 (germline): SGHDN, FVKESK. V lost 2 bases and J 1 base, leaving 5 bases between the germline ends.

This clone has just one count. The rearrangement links TRBV28 to TRBJ2-4, with D perhaps matching TRBD2 (5 bases). The CDR3 covers 11 residues. Germline CDR1 reads MDHEN; CDR2 reads SYDVKM. V was pared by 5 bases and J by 13 bases, with 12 bases between. The CDR3 loop reads CASSVPGRQYF. The CDR3 coding sequence is TGTGCCAGCAGTGTACCGGGAAGACAGTACTTC.

This clone came up once. This chain uses TRBV6-5 with TRBJ1-5, with D possibly being TRBD1 (6 bases). The germline gives CDR1 MNHEY, CDR2 SVGAGI. V gave up 0 bases and J gave up 3 bases, with 9 bases separating them. CDR3 length equals 15 residues. The CDR3 spells CASSYSGAVNQPQHF. The CDR3 nucleotides read TGTGCCAGCAGTTACTCGGGGGCAGTCAATCAGCCCCAGCATTTT.